These 20 T cell receptor beta chains were sequenced from one sample in a study of spatial heterogeneity in lung cancer (dated by TCRdb to about 2019). Libraries were constructed by 5' RACE. The reads were generated on a NextSeq 500. TCRdb reprocessing: public reads trimmed at Q25 with fastp, clones called with MiXCR, in-frame beta chains kept. Every CDR3 protein is listed once, alongside the most common genes and DNA of its rows. Across this sample there are about 70,000 distinct CDR3 sequences, with approximately 9% seen only once. The top ten clones comprise around 1.9% of the sample. In light of the paper, this sample's time point label describes: blood at routine non-recurrence follow-up after resection. Material: PBMCs, obtained at follow-up. The receptor set was obtained from a female donor with early-stage non-small cell lung cancer.

This clonotype was observed at least ten times. The V call is TRBV12-3 or TRBV12-4, the J call TRBJ1-2; no firm D call. Trimming pared 5 bases from V and 5 bases from J, leaving 15 bases between. The CDR3 extends over 14 amino acids. CDR3 nucleotide sequence: TGTGCCAGCAGTCCACCGGAGCAGCCTTATGGCTACACCTTC. This sequence encodes CASSPPEQPYGYTF.

Many counts were recorded for this clonotype. The chain carries TRBV27 and TRBJ1-5, with D possibly being TRBD1 (5 bases). There are 14 residues in the CDR3. Germline V gene data show CDR1 as MNHEY and CDR2 as SMNVEV (reference sequence). V shed 5 bases and J shed 5 bases, with 13 bases lying between them. The CDR3 spells CASSGGGGHQPQHF. CDR3 bases: TGTGCCAGCAGTGGGGGTGGAGGGCATCAGCCCCAGCATTTT.

This clonotype was recorded at least ten times. The chain joins TRBV6-5 to TRBJ2-1; TRBD1 is a possible D gene (7 bases). Germline CDR1 is MNHEY and CDR2 is SVGAGI. With 2 bases removed from V and 0 bases from J, the gap between germline ends came to 14 bases. This CDR3 contains 17 residues. CDR3 nucleotide sequence: TGTGCCAGCAGTTACGAGGGGGCGGGGAGCTCCTACAATGAGCAGTTCTTC. This encodes CASSYEGAGSSYNEQFF.

The sample holds many counts of this clonotype. The chain employs TRBV28 and TRBJ2-7, with 9 positions matching TRBD2. V lost 9 bases, J lost 0 bases, and 3 bases stayed unmatched. Germline CDR1 and CDR2: MDHEN and SYDVKM. The CDR3 contains 13 residues. This chain's CDR3 is CASLAGSSYEQYF. The CDR3, as DNA: TGTGCCAGTCTAGCGGGAAGCTCCTACGAGCAGTACTTC.

Many counts were recorded for this clonotype. V and J are TRBV14 and TRBJ2-1; no definite D call. Germline V gene lookup returns CDR1 SGHDN and CDR2 FVKESK. The CDR3 sequence is 16 residues long. Trimming cost V 1 base and J 3 bases, with 13 bases left between them. The CDR3 sequence is CASSQVGSLYYNEQFF. Written as DNA, the CDR3 is TGTGCCAGCAGCCAAGTCGGCAGCCTTTACTACAATGAGCAGTTCTTC.

This clonotype was detected ten times or more. CDR3 in DNA: TGTGCCAGCGTGGTGGGGACAAACAATGAGCAGTTCTTC. Translated, it gives CASVVGTNNEQFF. The J gene is TRBJ2-1, the V gene TRBV7-6; weak D call: TRBD1 (6 bases). CDR1 and CDR2 from the germline V gene are SGHVS and FNYEAQ. The CDR3 consists of 13 residues. With 8 bases removed from V and 5 bases from J, the gap between germline ends came to 13 bases.

The sample holds many counts of this clonotype. This chain connects TRBV18 to TRBJ2-7; TRBD1 agrees at 7 bases. The V gene's germline CDR1 is KGHSH and CDR2 LQKENI. The trim removed 6 bases at V and 3 bases at J, leaving 5 bases unmatched. This CDR3 comprises 13 residues. The CDR3 reads CASSQGQNYEQYF. In DNA form, the CDR3 reads TGTGCCAGCTCCCAGGGACAGAACTACGAGCAGTACTTC.

The chain combines TRBV7-8 with TRBJ2-7; the D gene is possibly TRBD1 (5 bases). The CDR3 totals 14 residues. Germline CDR1 and CDR2: SGHVS and FQNEAQ. V dropped 1 base and J dropped 3 bases, with 10 bases sitting between them. DNA for the CDR3: TGTGCCAGCAGCTTAGGGGGCAGGGACTACGAGCAGTACTTC. Its protein product is CASSLGGRDYEQYF.

Ten or more counts support this clonotype. V is TRBV7-2 and J is TRBJ1-1; D unclear. Germline loops: CDR1 SGHTA, CDR2 FQGNSA. This CDR3 is built from 14 residues. V lost 1 base and J 1 base, leaving 7 bases between the germline ends. The CDR3 loop reads CASSLEWQNTEAFF. The CDR3 coding sequence is TGTGCCAGCAGCTTAGAGTGGCAGAACACTGAAGCTTTCTTT.

This clonotype has at least ten counts. This chain links TRBV24-1 with TRBJ1-1, with 7 bases aligning to TRBD1. This CDR3 is built from 14 residues. Unmatched junction bases numbered 5, after V lost 3 bases and J lost 5 bases. Germline CDR1 reads KGHDR; CDR2 reads SFDVKD. DNA for the CDR3: TGTGCCACCAGTGATCACGACAGGGCAACTGAAGCTTTCTTT. It codes for CATSDHDRATEAFF.

V and J are TRBV5-4 and TRBJ2-5; TRBD2 agrees at 12 bases. The V and J ends lost 4 bases and 0 bases, in that order; junction bases with no gene match: 4. The germline CDR1 and CDR2 sequences are SGHNT and YYREEE (reference sequence). This CDR3 comprises 16 residues. Here the CDR3 DNA reads TGTGCCAGCAGCCCGAGACTAGCGGGGGACCAAGAGACCCAGTACTTC. Its protein is CASSPRLAGDQETQYF.

This clonotype has a count of ten or more. J is TRBJ1-1 and V is TRBV29-1; 11 positions match TRBD1. The germline V gene has CDR1 SQVTM and CDR2 ANQGSEA. J lost 4 bases, V lost 5 bases, and 6 bases had no gene match. CDR3 length: 14 residues. CDR3 sequence reads: CSVRTGTGGTEAFF. Written as DNA, the CDR3 is TGCAGCGTTCGAACCGGGACAGGGGGCACTGAAGCTTTCTTT.

The chain carries TRBV7-9 and TRBJ2-7; 9 bases are shared with TRBD2. The length of the CDR3 is 16 residues. The germline CDR1 and CDR2 sequences are SEHNR and FQNEAQ (reference sequence). V shed 5 bases, J shed 7 bases, and the junction held 15 bases outside the gene matches. The CDR3 region is CASSPLTGVAGVEQYF. The CDR3, as DNA: TGTGCCAGCAGCCCCTTAACTGGGGTAGCGGGAGTGGAGCAGTACTTC.

In this sample, this clonotype turned up many times. CDR3 bases: TGTGCCAGCAGCCCGATCGATCCTGAGCAGTTCTTC. It specifies CASSPIDPEQFF. The J gene is TRBJ2-1, the V gene TRBV7-9, with unresolved D. With 5 bases removed from V and 9 bases from J, the gap between germline ends came to 11 bases. The CDR3 sequence is 12 residues long. CDR1 is SEHNR, CDR2 FQNEAQ, per germline (reference sequence). The variable domain in full, with the rest retrieved from reference TRBV7-9 and TRBJ2-1, is DTGVSQNPRHKITKRGQNVTFRCDPISEHNRLYWYRQTLGQGPEFLTYFQNEAQLEKSRLLSDRFSAERPKGSFSTLEIQRTEQGDSAMYLCASSPIDPEQFFGPGTRLTVL.

The J gene is TRBJ1-3, the V gene TRBV27; D gene ambiguous. V gave up 2 bases and J gave up 0 bases, with 11 bases separating them. Germline V lookup: CDR1 MNHEY, CDR2 SMNVEV (reference sequence). The CDR3 has 16 residues. CDR3 protein: CASSLGGILSGNTIYF. CDR3 DNA sequence: TGTGCCAGCAGTTTAGGCGGGATCCTCTCTGGAAACACCATATATTTT.

The chain recombines TRBV7-2 with TRBJ1-6, with D uncertain. The germline V and J ends were trimmed by 3 bases and 0 bases, with 3 bases remaining between them. Germline V gene data show CDR1 as SGHTA and CDR2 as FQGNSA. The CDR3 is 14 residues long. The CDR3 DNA reads as TGTACCAGCAGCTTGGGCTCCTATAATTCACCCCTCCACTTT. Protein: CTSSLGSYNSPLHF.

This clonotype was counted at least ten times. This chain uses TRBV29-1 with TRBJ1-1; 7 bases agree with TRBD1. This CDR3 is 13 amino acids long. J gave up 3 bases and V 5 bases, and 6 bases lay outside the gene matches. From germline, CDR1 is SQVTM and CDR2 ANQGSEA. This CDR3 is CSVSTGMDTEAFF. As DNA, the CDR3 is TGCAGCGTTTCGACAGGGATGGACACTGAAGCTTTCTTT.

To note about this clonotype: A much larger clone lies a single base off, so this may be a read error. This chain uses TRBV3-1 with TRBJ1-2; no firm D call. The CDR3 runs 14 residues. V was clipped by 4 bases and J by 4 bases, with 13 bases between them. The germline CDR1 and CDR2 sequences are LGHDT and YNNKEL (reference sequence). CDR3 sequence (DNA): TGTGCCAGCAGCCCCCTCGACTGGGCCTATGGCTACACCTTC. Amino acid sequence: CASSPLDWAYGYTF.

This clonotype has at least ten counts. The chain has TRBV6-1 and TRBJ2-2; D call uncertain. Germline V gives CDR1 MNHNS, CDR2 SASEGT. This CDR3 is built from 12 residues. Trimming stripped 1 base from V and 7 bases from J, with 4 bases between. The CDR3: CASSEVNGELFF. Written as DNA, the CDR3 is TGTGCCAGCAGTGAAGTGAACGGGGAGCTGTTTTTT.

This clonotype has a count of ten or more. This chain connects TRBV14 to TRBJ2-6, with D perhaps TRBD1 or TRBD2 (5 bases each). This CDR3 is built from 18 residues. Germline CDR1 and CDR2: SGHDN and FVKESK. Trimming removed 4 bases from V and 0 bases from J, with 16 bases in between. CDR3 amino acids: CASSPWGRGPSGANVLTF. DNA of the CDR3: TGTGCCAGCAGCCCCTGGGGTCGGGGCCCCTCTGGGGCCAACGTCCTGACTTTC.